Below, 12 T cell receptor beta chains from the same sample are listed, as sequenced in a study of blood T cells in healthy people across ages. It was with a sample-barcoded 5' primer and a J-beta primer mix that a second PCR of roughly 7 to 12 cycles was run. One entry per CDR3 protein, called by TCRdb with MiXCR from the 5' RACE reads. Among fewer than 750,000 distinct CDR3 sequences, over 40% were seen once, and the ten largest hold approximately 15%. The sample was blood. These receptors were collected from a woman of 80 years or more in good health.

Ten or more counts support this clonotype. The chain links TRBV10-3 to TRBJ2-7; 12 bases are shared with TRBD2. The CDR3 loop spans 13 amino acids. V shed 6 bases and J 5 bases; nucleotides not matched to a gene: 2. The germline V gene encodes CDR1 ENHRY and CDR2 SYGVKD. The CDR3 spells CAIRGLAGDEQYF. In DNA, the CDR3 is TGTGCCATCAGGGGACTAGCGGGTGACGAGCAGTACTTC.

CDR3 protein: CAISSPATGRNEQFF. CDR3 DNA: TGTGCCATCAGTTCTCCTGCGACAGGGCGCAATGAGCAGTTCTTC. This chain uses TRBV10-3 with TRBJ2-1, with TRBD1 identical over 7 bases. Germline CDR1 ENHRY, CDR2 SYGVKD. This CDR3 is built from 15 residues. The junction had 10 bases not matched to a gene; V was cut back by 5 bases and J by 6 bases.

This sequence joins TRBV7-9 and TRBJ1-2, with unresolved D. The CDR3 length is 11 residues. Germline-derived CDR1 and CDR2 are SEHNR and FQNEAQ (reference sequence). V was clipped by 10 bases and J by 4 bases, with 10 bases between them. This chain's CDR3 is CATPETYGYTF. CDR3 DNA: TGTGCCACCCCAGAAACCTATGGCTACACCTTC. Looking up the rest from reference TRBV7-9 and TRBJ1-2 gives the full variable domain: DTGVSQNPRHKITKRGQNVTFRCDPISEHNRLYWYRQTLGQGPEFLTYFQNEAQLEKSRLLSDRFSAERPKGSFSTLEIQRTEQGDSAMYLCATPETYGYTFGSGTRLTVV.

The chain recombines TRBV10-3 with TRBJ2-1, with D maybe TRBD1 (5 bases). This CDR3 spans 13 amino acids. V was shortened by 2 bases and J by 12 bases, with 14 bases between the two germline ends. Germline values: CDR1 ENHRY, CDR2 SYGVKD. CDR3 bases: TGTGCCATCAGTGAGCCAGGATCACAGGTGCAGTTCTTC. Translated, it gives CAISEPGSQVQFF.

Regarding this clonotype: Germline and junction disagree at one end, which may indicate a read error. The rearrangement links TRBV3-1 to TRBJ1-1; D is uncertain. The CDR3 consists of 13 residues. The germline gives CDR1 LGHDT, CDR2 YNNKEL (reference sequence). The CDR3 protein is CASSRRYDTETFF. The CDR3, as DNA: TGTGCCAGCAGCCGACGCTACGACACTGAAACTTTCTTT.

This rearrangement joins TRBV10-3 to TRBJ2-7; D is ambiguous. V was trimmed by 7 bases and J by 3 bases, leaving 13 bases between them. The CDR3 runs to 13 residues. The V gene's germline CDR1 is ENHRY and CDR2 SYGVKD. This CDR3 is CAITTQPGYEQYF. DNA for the CDR3: TGTGCCATCACCACACAGCCGGGCTACGAGCAGTACTTC.

Notes on this clonotype: A read error is possible here, since a much larger clone lies one base away. The rearrangement links TRBV4-2 to TRBJ2-7, with 8 bases identical to TRBD1. This CDR3 has 16 amino acids. The germline CDR1 and CDR2 sequences are LGHNA and YNFKEQ. CDR3 DNA sequence: TGTGCCAACAGCCAACTAGGACAGGGTGTCGCCTACGAGCAGTACTTC. Translating it yields CANSQLGQGVAYEQYF.

This clonotype has just a few counts. This rearrangement joins TRBV12-3 or TRBV12-4 to TRBJ2-3; D gene unclear. Trimming left V 6 bases short and J 4 bases short, with 14 bases between. This CDR3 has 14 amino acids. The DNA of the CDR3 is TGTGCCAGCAGCCACGATTACACACCAGATACGCAGTATTTT. It encodes CASSHDYTPDTQYF.

This sequence joins TRBV28 and TRBJ1-1; weak D call: TRBD1 (6 bases). The germline CDR1 and CDR2 sequences are MDHEN and SYDVKM. The CDR3 loop spans 13 amino acids. Deletions cut 7 bases from V and 0 bases from J, with 9 bases between. The CDR3 region has the DNA TGTGCCAGCACCGGGACAATGAACACTGAAGCTTTCTTT. Translating gives CASTGTMNTEAFF.

This clonotype was observed at least ten times. The rearrangement joins TRBV20-1 to TRBJ1-5; D call uncertain. Trimming took 5 bases from V and 7 from J, leaving 12 bases between them. Germline assignment: CDR1 DFQATT and CDR2 SNEGSKA (reference sequence). The CDR3 loop spans 12 amino acids. This chain's CDR3 is CSAGSAGQPQHF. Here the CDR3 DNA reads TGCAGTGCTGGTTCGGCGGGCCAGCCCCAGCATTTT.

The chain combines TRBV3-1 with TRBJ2-5; no clear D. There are 16 residues in the CDR3. The germline CDR1 and CDR2 sequences are LGHDT and YNNKEL (reference sequence). V was pared by 4 bases and J by 0 bases, with 15 bases between. The CDR3 DNA sequence: TGTGCCAGCAGCCCAAGGTGGGCGACGTACCAAGAGACCCAGTACTTC. Translation gives CASSPRWATYQETQYF.

The count of this clonotype is one. The chain carries TRBV12-3 or TRBV12-4 and TRBJ2-2; 10 nucleotides align to TRBD2. The CDR3 spans 15 residues. After removal of 7 bases from V and 5 bases from J, the junction contained 7 bases not matched to a gene. As DNA, the CDR3 is TGTGCCAGCAAAGGACTAGCGGCGTCAACCGGGGAGCTGTTTTTT. It encodes CASKGLAASTGELFF.